Listed below are T cell receptor beta chains from one sample, sequenced in a study of vaccination effects on CD4 cells after COVID-19. No antigen has been identified for these receptors. The method was immunoSEQ multiplex PCR; TCRdb's version includes in-frame clones alone and lacks a portion of them. The sample consists of about 81,000 clones, under 85% of them appearing once. The sequencing used CD4+ T cells from PBMCs cultured with HCoV-OC43 spike peptides, collected after COVID-19 vaccination. Receptors were obtained from a human donor who received a COVID-19 vaccine. CDR3s include the opening cysteine and the closing phenylalanine or tryptophan. D genes are given only for firm matches. Clone size is stated in some rows and not others, as once, few, many or a class when expanded.

abundance | j_gene | d_gene | v_gene | CDR3nt | CDR3aa
few | TRBJ2-3 | TRBD2 | TRBV5-5 | TGTGCCAGCAGCTTGGGTGGCGGGGGTACGACAGATACGCAGTATTTT | CASSLGGGGTTDTQYF
- | TRBJ2-2 | - | TRBV6-6 | TGTGCCAGCAGTTACAGGGGGAACACCGGGGAGCTGTTTTTT | CASSYRGNTGELFF
- | TRBJ1-5 | - | TRBV11-2 | TGTGCCAGCAGCCGTCAGCCCCGGACGGCCCAGCATTTT | CASSRQPRTAQHF
- | TRBJ1-5 | - | TRBV4-2 | TGTGCCAGCAGCCGATTAGCGGACGGGAATCAGCCCCAGCATTTT | CASSRLADGNQPQHF
- | TRBJ2-3 | - | TRBV11-2 | TGTGCCAGCAGCTTAGGGACAGCCACAGATACGCAGTATTTT | CASSLGTATDTQYF
- | TRBJ2-3 | TRBD1 | TRBV6-1 | TGTGCCAGCAGTGACCGTGAGGGACAGGGGAGCGTCGGTACGCAGTATTTT | CASSDREGQGSVGTQYF
- | TRBJ2-2 | - | TRBV7-3 | TGTGCCAGCAGCTTAAAAATGACTGCGAACACCGGGGAGCTGTTTTTT | CASSLKMTANTGELFF
- | TRBJ1-3 | TRBD1 | TRBV5-1 | TGCGCCAGCAGCTTGGAGGGGGCGGACGGAAACACCATATATTTT | CASSLEGADGNTIYF
- | TRBJ1-3 | - | TRBV6-5 | TGTGCCAGCATCATGAGCTCTGGAAACACCATATATTTT | CASIMSSGNTIYF
- | TRBJ1-2 | - | TRBV3-1/TRBV3-2 | TGTGCCAGCAGCCAAGGAAGCGTCTATGGCTACACCTTC | CASSQGSVYGYTF
- | TRBJ1-4 | - | TRBV7-2 | TGTGCCAGCAGCCCCCTGGACCGGGATAATGAAAAACTGTTTTTT | CASSPLDRDNEKLFF
- | TRBJ2-3 | TRBD2 | TRBV3-1/TRBV3-2 | TGTGCCAGCAGCCAGGGGCGGGGGGGCCGGGATACGCAGTATTTT | CASSQGRGGRDTQYF
- | TRBJ2-1 | TRBD2 | TRBV5-1 | TGCGCCAGCAGCTTGGCCAGCGGGGGGCCACGAGAGCAGTTCTTC | CASSLASGGPREQFF
- | TRBJ1-2 | - | TRBV6-1 | TGTGCCAGCAGTGAAATCAGATACTACACCTTC | CASSEIRYYTF
- | TRBJ1-5 | - | TRBV6-5 | TGTGCCAGCACCAGGGATAGGAGCAATCAGCCCCAGCATTTT | CASTRDRSNQPQHF
few | TRBJ1-1 | - | TRBV5-4 | TGTGCCAGCAGCTTGAGGGGCGGGAACACTGAAGCTTTCTTT | CASSLRGGNTEAFF
once | TRBJ2-3 | - | TRBV7-2 | TGTGCCAGCACTATTAAGACAGGCACAGATACGCAGTATTTT | CASTIKTGTDTQYF
once | TRBJ2-2 | TRBD1 | TRBV2 | TGTGCCAGCAGGGGACAGGGGGGGAACACCGGGGAGCTGTTTTTT | CASRGQGGNTGELFF
- | TRBJ1-5 | - | TRBV3-1/TRBV3-2 | TGTGCCAGCAGCCAAGGGGTGAATCAGCCCCAGCATTTT | CASSQGVNQPQHF
- | TRBJ2-2 | - | TRBV19 | TGTGCCAGTAGTATACAGGGGACCGGGGAGCTGTTTTTT | CASSIQGTGELFF
few | TRBJ1-1 | TRBD1 | TRBV28 | TGTGCCAGCAGTTATTATCAAACAGGGGGAGCTTTCTTT | CASSYYQTGGAFF
- | TRBJ1-2 | TRBD1 | TRBV3-1/TRBV3-2 | TGTGCCAGCAGCCAAAAAGGGACAGGGAAGTTAGGCTACACCTTC | CASSQKGTGKLGYTF
- | TRBJ2-5 | - | TRBV5-1 | TGCGCCAGCAGAACCGCTAGCACGGAGACCCAGTACTTC | CASRTASTETQYF
- | TRBJ2-3 | TRBD2 | TRBV9 | TGTGCCAGCAGTGACCGTAGCGGGGGGGCATGGGATACGCAGTATTTT | CASSDRSGGAWDTQYF
- | TRBJ1-3 | - | TRBV9 | TGTGCCAGCAGCCCGGGGAACAGGGCTGGAAACACCATATATTTT | CASSPGNRAGNTIYF
- | TRBJ1-1 | - | TRBV6-4 | TGTGCCAGCAGTGTACACCGGAACACTGAAGCTTTCTTT | CASSVHRNTEAFF
- | TRBJ2-5 | - | TRBV12-5 | TGTGCTAGTGGTTATTTAGCAGGGGGGCGGCAAGAGACCCAGTACTTC | CASGYLAGGRQETQYF
- | TRBJ2-5 | - | TRBV24-1 | TGTGCCACCAGTGAGTGGGGACAAGAGACCCAGTACTTC | CATSEWGQETQYF
- | TRBJ1-1 | - | TRBV12-3/TRBV12-4 | TGTGCCAGCAGTAAGGGCAGCGGCACTGAAGCTTTCTTT | CASSKGSGTEAFF
- | TRBJ1-1 | - | TRBV11-2 | TGTGCCAGCAGCTTTGTGGGGGTATGGACTGAAGCTTTCTTT | CASSFVGVWTEAFF
- | TRBJ1-2 | TRBD1 | TRBV24-1 | TGTGCCACCAGTGACCCGAGGACAGGGATAAGCTACACCTTC | CATSDPRTGISYTF
- | TRBJ2-5 | TRBD2 | TRBV5-1 | TGCGCCAGCAGCTTGGGGGTAGCGGGGGGGCAAGAGACCCAGTACTTC | CASSLGVAGGQETQYF
- | TRBJ2-5 | - | TRBV18 | TGTGCCAGCTCACCACTTCAATCTGTCCTAGTCCAAGAGACCCAGTACTTC | CASSPLQSVLVQETQYF
- | TRBJ2-4 | - | TRBV7-9 | TGTGCCAGCAGCTTAGCGGGTCAGGGAGCCAAAAACATTCAGTACTTC | CASSLAGQGAKNIQYF
- | TRBJ1-1 | - | TRBV5-1 | TGCGCCAGCAGCTTGGCCCCGTCGAACACTGAAGCTTTCTTT | CASSLAPSNTEAFF
- | TRBJ2-1 | - | TRBV7-9 | TGTGCCAGCAGCTTAGTGGATATCCGTAACAATGAGCAGTTCTTC | CASSLVDIRNNEQFF
- | TRBJ2-2 | TRBD1 | TRBV19 | TGTGCCAGTAGAGGACAGGGCACCGGGGAGCTGTTTTTT | CASRGQGTGELFF
once | TRBJ1-1 | TRBD1 | TRBV27 | TGTGCCAGCAGTTTATCGACCCTTATGGACAGGGACTTATTGAACACTGAAGCTTTCTTT | CASSLSTLMDRDLLNTEAFF
- | TRBJ2-2 | TRBD2 | TRBV6-5 | TGTGCCAGCAGTTACGGGGTAGCGGGGGGTCCCGGGGAGCTGTTTTTT | CASSYGVAGGPGELFF
- | TRBJ1-2 | TRBD1 | TRBV6-1 | TGTGCCAGCAGTGAAGCGACAGGGGACTATGGCTACACCTTC | CASSEATGDYGYTF
- | TRBJ2-4 | - | TRBV12-3/TRBV12-4 | TGTGCCAGCGGGGGACTAGCCAAAAACATTCAGTACTTC | CASGGLAKNIQYF
- | TRBJ1-6 | TRBD1 | TRBV30 | TGTGCCTGGAGTACAGGACAGGGGATTAATTCACCCCTCCACTTT | CAWSTGQGINSPLHF
- | TRBJ1-3 | - | TRBV7-2 | TGTGCCAGCAGCTTAGTCGGGACTCTAGTCTCTGGAAACACCATATATTTT | CASSLVGTLVSGNTIYF
few | TRBJ1-3 | - | TRBV6-1 | TGTGCCAGCAGTGAAGGGGGTGGAAACACCATATATTTT | CASSEGGGNTIYF
- | TRBJ1-2 | - | TRBV30 | TGTGCCTGGAGATTACACCTAAACTATGGCTACACCTTC | CAWRLHLNYGYTF
- | TRBJ1-3 | - | TRBV6-6 | TGTGCCAGCAATAAAGGGACCTACTCTGGAAACACCATATATTTT | CASNKGTYSGNTIYF
once | TRBJ2-5 | - | TRBV24-1 | TGTGCCACCAGTGATCCAGGGACACCTGAGACCCAGTACTTC | CATSDPGTPETQYF
- | TRBJ1-2 | - | TRBV7-2 | TGTGCCAGCAGCTTAGGACCCAGTATCTATGGCTACACCTTC | CASSLGPSIYGYTF
- | TRBJ2-2 | TRBD2 | TRBV18 | TGTGCCAGCTCACCATGGTCGGGGGGAAACACCGGGGAGCTGTTTTTT | CASSPWSGGNTGELFF
- | TRBJ1-5 | - | TRBV18 | TGTGCCAGCTCAACTCAAGAAAGCAATCAGCCCCAGCATTTT | CASSTQESNQPQHF
- | TRBJ2-1 | TRBD1 | TRBV7-3 | TGTGCCAGCAGCTTAAGGGGGACAGGGGTTTACAATGAGCAGTTCTTC | CASSLRGTGVYNEQFF
few | TRBJ1-5 | - | TRBV2 | TGTGCCAGCAGTCTTAGAATCAGGAATCAGCCCCAGCATTTT | CASSLRIRNQPQHF
- | TRBJ2-3 | TRBD1 | TRBV6-1 | TGTGCCAGCAGTGAAATATGGGACAGGGAGGATACGCAGTATTTT | CASSEIWDREDTQYF
once | TRBJ1-1 | - | TRBV28 | TGTGCCAGCAGTCCGGGACACCAAGGGGGAGCTTTCTTT | CASSPGHQGGAFF
- | TRBJ1-6 | TRBD1 | TRBV27 | TGTGCCAGCAGTTTATTGGCGGGGACAGGGCTTGATTCACCCCTCCACTTT | CASSLLAGTGLDSPLHF